This T cell receptor beta chain was found in a study of T cells after yellow fever vaccination. In the study overall: Preparing low-cell-number fractions relied on SMART-Seq v4 Ultra Low Input.

This clonotype was counted ten times or more. Its antigen is unidentified. The CDR3 totals 11 residues. The germline CDR1 and CDR2 sequences are KGHDR and SFDVKD. V gave up 3 bases and J gave up 5 bases, with 3 bases separating them. They built TCR cDNA with 5'RACE template switching, a step that put in a universal primer site and UMIs. TCRdb fed the 5' RACE reads into MiXCR, producing one record per CDR3 protein. The table includes some 250,000 distinct CDR3 sequences, about 3.7% detected once. Study-level points and caveats: Clonotypes shared by both compartments, CD4 and CD8, made up a small share. The booster response re-showed most primary clones: 95% to 96% CD4, 88% CD8.

The V gene is TRBV24-1, the J gene TRBJ1-1; D is unclear. The source material was PBMCs, sampled 15 days after the yellow fever booster vaccination. This receptor was obtained from a man aged 18 to 30 who received the YFV17D yellow fever vaccine. The CDR3 coding sequence is TGTGCCACCAGTGATCGGACTGAAGCTTTCTTT. Encoded protein: CATSDRTEAFF.